The T cell receptor (beta chain) under discussion was sequenced for a study of T cells in Graves' hyperthyroidism and ophthalmopathy (dated by TCRdb to 2018 to 2020). Regarding the research as a whole: TCR V-J signatures able to tell the groups apart were searched for in a discovery cohort of approximately 95 patients, of whom over 40 had Graves' ophthalmopathy and about 60 had stable Graves' hyperthyroidism. Prospective prediction of ophthalmopathy was tested in an independent validation cohort of 18 to 20 hyperthyroidism patients and some 17 patients who later progressed to ophthalmopathy. The 100 or so discovery patients were randomly split 7:3 into training and test sets. The study also compared thyroid tissue and blood T-cell repertoires from five or six Graves' hyperthyroidism patients. After sampling, hyperthyroidism patients received methimazole starting at 30 mg daily, and ophthalmopathy patients received high-dose intravenous methylprednisolone. The paper reports TCR Vbeta CDR3 sequencing of approximately 140 peripheral blood samples: approximately 41 ophthalmopathy, around 80 hyperthyroidism and around 17 progressor patients.

General conclusions and limits of the study: No statistical method was used to set the sample size in advance, and investigators knew the group allocation. Blood samples also contained most of the expanded thyroid clonotypes (frequency above 0.001), which suggests that blood repertoires may reflect thyroid immune responses. In cross-validation, a model built on a 13 V-J signature told ophthalmopathy apart from stable hyperthyroidism with just under 90% sensitivity and around 84% specificity, and in testing the same model reached 80%/75%. In validation, the model predicted progression to ophthalmopathy a median of 6.5 months before onset, with about 67% sensitivity and about 75% specificity.

The TCR beta CDR3 regions were amplified from RNA transcripts. The first round of RT-PCR for the TCR CDR3 was performed with the HTBI primer set and the Qiagen OneStep RT-PCR kit. Libraries were constructed in a second round of multiplex PCR, after which size selection and purification were carried out. Libraries were sequenced paired-end with 100 bp reads on an Illumina HiSeq2000. Under the source paper's analysis protocol: SOAPnuke was used to process the raw data, removing reads that contained adapters or uncalled bases, had a mean Phred below 15, or lacked an exact match to the constant primer or identifier. High-quality paired reads were merged with COPE v1.2.5, and unique nucleotide sequences were defined as clonotypes. MiTCR v1.1 was used to align the clonotypes against IMGT TRBV, TRBD and TRBJ reference segments. Analysis was restricted to V-J combinations with a frequency above 0.0001, which covered roughly 99% of repertoires. The TCS score was defined as the ratio of F50 (clonal expansion) to E x V (chaos), calculated using BLOSUM62-based TCRdist between CDR3 peptides within each V-J. Welch's t-statistics and random forest reduced roughly 540 V-J features to 10 to 15, which were used in a naive Bayes classifier (R e1071). TCRdb reran the public reads through fastp at Q25 and MiXCR, keeping productive beta chains. Rows are unified per CDR3 protein, each entry keeping the most common DNA and genes. The V and J calls come from TCRdb's annotation, not from the publication. For this sample the table gives under 700,000 distinct CDR3 sequences, of which around 46% were detected only once. 8.2% of the sample is held by the ten biggest clonotypes.

About this clonotype itself: Its antigen has not been determined. Per-base qualities were not stored, and no clone one base away is much larger.

Taken from cysteine to phenylalanine, the CDR3 has 12 residues. Only the CDR3 portion is preserved as DNA: 36 bases, with reading frame beginning at the first base. From the germline V gene, CDR1 is SQVTM and CDR2 is ANQGSEA. Graves' hyperthyroidism was defined as stable when no progression to ophthalmopathy occurred over 18 months of follow-up. Hyperthyroidism patients were newly diagnosed, with disease duration under 2 months, and aged 18 to 65 years. Any patient with an uncontrolled infection, another autoimmune disease, pregnancy or lactation was excluded. Clinical symptoms, serum thyroxine and TRAb, thyroid ultrasound, and orbital computed tomography formed the basis for the diagnoses. Trizol reagent was used to extract total RNA, and RNA quality was then checked on an Agilent 2100 Bioanalyzer.

The receptor's source is a young woman with Graves' hyperthyroidism. Donor details come from another sample of the same person, matched by shared clones. Recombination connected TRBV29-1 to TRBJ1-4; TRBD1 is possibly the D segment (5 matching bases). Sequencing was done on a sample of peripheral blood or thyroid tissue (not recorded which). The CDR3 protein sequence reads: CREGRADEKLFF. The base sequence is TGCAGGGAGGGCAGGGCAGATGAAAAACTGTTTTTT.